The 23 T cell receptor beta chains reported below all come from one sample, sequenced in a study of T cell changes during pregnancy in multiple sclerosis. Clones were sequenced by immunoSEQ multiplex PCR, and TCRdb holds only the in-frame ones, with some missing. Found here are 35,000 to 50,000 clones, 80% to 95% of them singletons; the top ten hold roughly 0.69%. The sequencing here drew on CD4+ T cells from peripheral blood mononuclear cells, taken in the first trimester of pregnancy. Every receptor here comes from a female donor with multiple sclerosis, enrolled in a pregnancy study.

This chain connects TRBV7-9 to TRBJ2-3; weak D call: TRBD1 (6 bases). Looked up from germline, CDR1 is SEHNR and CDR2 is FQNEAQ (reference sequence). This CDR3 comprises 16 residues. V was pared by 0 bases and J by 0 bases, with 10 bases between. The CDR3 loop reads CASSLAGAKSTDTQYF. The CDR3 bases are TGTGCCAGCAGCTTAGCGGGGGCCAAGAGCACAGATACGCAGTATTTT.

This clone was observed a single time. The chain has TRBV18 and TRBJ1-1, with D possibly matching TRBD1 (5 bases). The CDR3 sequence is 16 residues long. Looked up from germline, CDR1 is KGHSH and CDR2 is LQKENI. V shed 4 bases and J shed 1 base, with 16 bases lying between them. CDR3 sequence: CASSLGRGRTNTEAFF. As DNA, the CDR3 is TGTGCCAGCTCACTCGGGCGGGGCAGAACGAACACTGAAGCTTTCTTT. Supplemented by reference TRBV18 and TRBJ1-1, the full variable domain reads NAGVMQNPRHLVRRRGQEARLRCSPMKGHSHVYWYRQLPEEGLKFMVYLQKENIIDESGMPKERFSAEFPKEGPSILRIQQVVRGDSAAYFCASSLGRGRTNTEAFFGQGTRLTVV.

The chain is built from TRBV27 and TRBJ1-4; possibly TRBD1 for D (5 bases). The V end was cut by 4 bases, the J end by 3 bases, with 18 bases between. Germline CDR1 and CDR2: MNHEY and SMNVEV (reference sequence). The CDR3 sequence is 17 residues long. The CDR3 loop is CASSSPNLRGANEKLFF. The CDR3 DNA reads as TGTGCCAGCAGTTCCCCAAACCTCCGGGGGGCTAATGAAAAACTGTTTTTT.

This chain links TRBV5-1 with TRBJ1-5, with D possibly being TRBD1 (5 bases). Trimming shortened V by 4 bases and J by 7 bases, and 12 bases separated the two germline ends. CDR3 length equals 13 residues. Germline-derived CDR1 and CDR2 are SGHRS and YFSETQ. The CDR3 DNA follows: TGCGCCAGCAGCCCTCAGGGTAGCCAGCCCCAGCATTTT. It yields the protein CASSPQGSQPQHF.

V gene TRBV6-6 combines with J gene TRBJ2-1; no clear D. Trimming cost V 8 bases and J 4 bases, with 6 bases left between them. The germline V gene has CDR1 MNHNY and CDR2 SVGAGI (reference sequence). The CDR3 has 11 residues. The CDR3 nucleotides read TGTGCCAGCCGTGAGTACAATGAGCAGTTCTTC. Translated: CASREYNEQFF.

The rearrangement uses TRBV28 and TRBJ1-2, with 10 bases that match TRBD1. Trimming cost V 5 bases and J 6 bases; bases outside gene matches: 9. Germline V gives CDR1 MDHEN, CDR2 SYDVKM. This CDR3 is built from 15 residues. The CDR3 sequence: CASSPPTGGANGYTF. CDR3 nucleotides: TGTGCCAGCAGTCCCCCGACAGGGGGCGCGAATGGCTACACCTTC.

This chain links TRBV5-1 with TRBJ2-1; D remains ambiguous. CDR3 length equals 15 residues. The V end was cut by 4 bases, the J end by 3 bases, with 14 bases between. Germline V CDR1 and CDR2: SGHRS, YFSETQ. The chain's CDR3 is CASSLPGSGYNEQFF. CDR3 bases: TGCGCCAGCAGCCTCCCTGGGTCGGGCTACAATGAGCAGTTCTTC.

The gene calls are TRBV6-4 and TRBJ1-1, with 9 bases lining up with TRBD1. CDR1 MRHNA and CDR2 SNTAGT come from the germline V gene. V lost 6 bases to trimming and J lost 5 bases; unmatched junction nucleotides: 4. There are 13 residues in the CDR3. DNA of the CDR3: TGTGCCAGCAGACAGGGGGCTGGGACTGAAGCTTTCTTT. The encoded protein is CASRQGAGTEAFF.

The chain uses TRBV7-2 and TRBJ2-1; D may be TRBD2 (6 bases). Trimming removed 5 bases at V and 10 bases at J, with 18 bases between. Germline V gene data show CDR1 as SGHTA and CDR2 as FQGNSA. This CDR3 comprises 14 residues. Here the CDR3 DNA reads TGTGCCAGCAGCCTAATTGGTCTGGGGGGAGAGCAGTTCTTC. Translated: CASSLIGLGGEQFF.

The rearrangement joins TRBV7-2 to TRBJ2-7; tentatively, D is TRBD1 (6 bases). Germline V gives CDR1 SGHTA, CDR2 FQGNSA. Trimming left V 1 base short and J 1 base short, with 17 bases between. The length of the CDR3 is 17 residues. The CDR3 DNA is TGTGCCAGCAGCTTAGTGGGGGCAGGGTTTAAGTCCTACGAGCAGTACTTC. Protein sequence: CASSLVGAGFKSYEQYF. Combining the CDR3 with reference TRBV7-2 and TRBJ2-7 gives the whole variable domain GAGVSQSPSNKVTEKGKDVELRCDPISGHTALYWYRQSLGQGLEFLIYFQGNSAPDKSGLPSDRFSAERTGGSVSTLTIQRTQQEDSAVYLCASSLVGAGFKSYEQYFGPGTRLTVT.

This clone was detected once. The chain joins TRBV18 to TRBJ2-7; 14 positions match TRBD2. Unmatched junction bases numbered 15, after V lost 3 bases and J lost 5 bases. The germline CDR1 and CDR2 sequences are KGHSH and LQKENI. The CDR3 is 19 residues long. This CDR3 is CASSPPGLAGVRVPNEQYF. CDR3 in DNA: TGTGCCAGCTCACCTCCGGGACTAGCGGGAGTTCGAGTCCCAAACGAGCAGTACTTC.

The chain joins TRBV4-1 to TRBJ2-3; TRBD1 matches at 11 bases. Germline-derived CDR1 and CDR2 are MGHRA and YSYEKL. The CDR3 is made up of 16 amino acids. With 2 bases clipped from V and 5 bases from J, the junction kept 6 bases outside the gene matches. CDR3 nucleotide sequence: TGCGCCAGCAGCCAAAGGACAGGGGGCATTGGAGATACGCAGTATTTT. As protein: CASSQRTGGIGDTQYF.

This chain links TRBV5-5 with TRBJ2-1, with D unresolved. The CDR3 is 13 residues long. Germline CDR1 is SGHKS and CDR2 is YYEKEE (reference sequence). Trimming cost V 2 bases and J 2 bases, with 5 bases left between them. The CDR3 is CASSFIPYNEQFF. The CDR3 region has the DNA TGTGCCAGCAGCTTTATCCCCTACAATGAGCAGTTCTTC.

A single count supports this clone. The chain recombines TRBV5-1 with TRBJ2-3; 7 nucleotides line up with TRBD1. In germline, CDR1 is SGHRS, CDR2 YFSETQ. Trimming removed 2 bases from V and 0 bases from J; junction bases left unmatched: 3. The CDR3 has 15 amino acids. The CDR3, as DNA: TGCGCCAGCAGCTTTGACAGGGCTAGCACAGATACGCAGTATTTT. Its protein product is CASSFDRASTDTQYF.

This clone was seen a few times. The chain recombines TRBV7-9 with TRBJ2-7; TRBD2 aligns across 10 bases. The CDR3 is made up of 17 amino acids. Trimming at V came to 5 bases and at J to 3 bases, leaving 13 bases not matched to a gene. The germline CDR1 and CDR2 sequences are SEHNR and FQNEAQ (reference sequence). The CDR3 sequence is CASSPRSLAGVNYEQYF. The CDR3 region has the DNA TGTGCCAGCAGCCCCAGGTCGCTAGCGGGAGTTAACTACGAGCAGTACTTC.

This chain connects TRBV9 to TRBJ2-1; 8 nucleotides line up with TRBD2. This CDR3 has 16 amino acids. Germline lookup yields CDR1 SGDLS and CDR2 YYNGEE. The V and J ends lost 0 bases and 4 bases, in that order; junction bases with no gene match: 6. CDR3 protein: CASSVGSAGGYNEQFF. The CDR3 DNA sequence: TGTGCCAGCAGCGTAGGATCGGCGGGAGGTTACAATGAGCAGTTCTTC.

This clone was observed a single time. V gene TRBV6-5 combines with J gene TRBJ2-2, with a tentative D call TRBD1 (6 bases). Germline V gene data show CDR1 as MNHEY and CDR2 as SVGAGI. The ends were cut back, 2 bases at V and 4 bases at J, with 14 bases in the middle. There are 16 residues in the CDR3. CDR3 sequence reads: CASSYLTGLGTGELFF. Here the CDR3 DNA reads TGTGCCAGCAGTTACCTGACAGGTCTCGGCACCGGGGAGCTGTTTTTT.

The CDR3 loop reads CASSFREGRGTDTQYF. The CDR3 coding sequence is TGTGCCAGCAGCTTCCGGGAGGGGCGAGGGACAGATACGCAGTATTTT. This chain joins TRBV7-2 and TRBJ2-3, with 8 bases matching TRBD2. Germline-derived CDR1 and CDR2 are SGHTA and FQGNSA. J was trimmed by 3 bases and V by 3 bases; bases with no gene match: 8. There are 16 residues in the CDR3. Full variable domain (missing parts from reference TRBV7-2 and TRBJ2-3): GAGVSQSPSNKVTEKGKDVELRCDPISGHTALYWYRQSLGQGLEFLIYFQGNSAPDKSGLPSDRFSAERTGGSVSTLTIQRTQQEDSAVYLCASSFREGRGTDTQYFGPGTRLTVL.

This chain uses TRBV9 with TRBJ1-5; possibly TRBD1 for D (6 bases). Trimming took off 0 bases at V and 0 bases at J, with 16 bases between the two ends. Germline CDR1 SGDLS, CDR2 YYNGEE. CDR3 length equals 18 residues. In nucleotides, the CDR3 is TGTGCCAGCAGCGTAGTAGGTTCGGACAGCCATAGCAATCAGCCCCAGCATTTT. Protein sequence: CASSVVGSDSHSNQPQHF.

This clone was observed a few times. The chain is built from TRBV14 and TRBJ2-7; D unclear. This CDR3 spans 14 amino acids. V lost 1 base and J 0 bases, leaving 7 bases between the germline ends. CDR1 and CDR2 from the germline V gene are SGHDN and FVKESK. Here the CDR3 reads CASSQGRSSYEQYF. Here the CDR3 DNA reads TGTGCCAGCAGCCAAGGTCGTAGCTCCTACGAGCAGTACTTC.

This clone has a single count. The rearrangement uses TRBV9 and TRBJ2-1, with a possible D match to TRBD1 (6 bases). There are 15 residues in the CDR3. Germline loops: CDR1 SGDLS, CDR2 YYNGEE. Trimming removed 6 bases at V and 1 base at J, with 14 bases between. The CDR3 loop is CASTPRGESYNEQFF. Written as DNA, the CDR3 is TGTGCCAGCACTCCCAGGGGTGAATCCTACAATGAGCAGTTCTTC.

The chain uses TRBV27 and TRBJ2-7, with no clear D. This CDR3 is 13 amino acids long. The germline gives CDR1 MNHEY, CDR2 SMNVEV (reference sequence). Trimming removed 3 bases from V and 2 bases from J, with 8 bases in between. DNA for the CDR3: TGTGCCAGCAGTTTGAGGCCCCCCTACGAGCAGTACTTC. Protein sequence: CASSLRPPYEQYF.

The CDR3 protein is CATSPLGSPNEKLFF. The CDR3 nucleotides are TGTGCCACCAGCCCTCTTGGGAGTCCTAATGAAAAACTGTTTTTT. J is TRBJ1-4 and V is TRBV15; D uncertain. CDR1 and CDR2 (germline): LNHNV, YYDKDF (reference sequence). The V end lost 5 bases, the J end lost 3 bases, and 13 bases lay between the germline ends. CDR3 length equals 15 residues. The full variable domain, in which reference TRBV15 and TRBJ1-4 provide the parts outside the CDR3, is DAMVIQNPRYQVTQFGKPVTLSCSQTLNHNVMYWYQQKSSQAPKLLFHYYDKDFNNEADTPDNFQSRRPNTSFCFLDIRSPGLGDTAMYLCATSPLGSPNEKLFFGSGTQLSVL.